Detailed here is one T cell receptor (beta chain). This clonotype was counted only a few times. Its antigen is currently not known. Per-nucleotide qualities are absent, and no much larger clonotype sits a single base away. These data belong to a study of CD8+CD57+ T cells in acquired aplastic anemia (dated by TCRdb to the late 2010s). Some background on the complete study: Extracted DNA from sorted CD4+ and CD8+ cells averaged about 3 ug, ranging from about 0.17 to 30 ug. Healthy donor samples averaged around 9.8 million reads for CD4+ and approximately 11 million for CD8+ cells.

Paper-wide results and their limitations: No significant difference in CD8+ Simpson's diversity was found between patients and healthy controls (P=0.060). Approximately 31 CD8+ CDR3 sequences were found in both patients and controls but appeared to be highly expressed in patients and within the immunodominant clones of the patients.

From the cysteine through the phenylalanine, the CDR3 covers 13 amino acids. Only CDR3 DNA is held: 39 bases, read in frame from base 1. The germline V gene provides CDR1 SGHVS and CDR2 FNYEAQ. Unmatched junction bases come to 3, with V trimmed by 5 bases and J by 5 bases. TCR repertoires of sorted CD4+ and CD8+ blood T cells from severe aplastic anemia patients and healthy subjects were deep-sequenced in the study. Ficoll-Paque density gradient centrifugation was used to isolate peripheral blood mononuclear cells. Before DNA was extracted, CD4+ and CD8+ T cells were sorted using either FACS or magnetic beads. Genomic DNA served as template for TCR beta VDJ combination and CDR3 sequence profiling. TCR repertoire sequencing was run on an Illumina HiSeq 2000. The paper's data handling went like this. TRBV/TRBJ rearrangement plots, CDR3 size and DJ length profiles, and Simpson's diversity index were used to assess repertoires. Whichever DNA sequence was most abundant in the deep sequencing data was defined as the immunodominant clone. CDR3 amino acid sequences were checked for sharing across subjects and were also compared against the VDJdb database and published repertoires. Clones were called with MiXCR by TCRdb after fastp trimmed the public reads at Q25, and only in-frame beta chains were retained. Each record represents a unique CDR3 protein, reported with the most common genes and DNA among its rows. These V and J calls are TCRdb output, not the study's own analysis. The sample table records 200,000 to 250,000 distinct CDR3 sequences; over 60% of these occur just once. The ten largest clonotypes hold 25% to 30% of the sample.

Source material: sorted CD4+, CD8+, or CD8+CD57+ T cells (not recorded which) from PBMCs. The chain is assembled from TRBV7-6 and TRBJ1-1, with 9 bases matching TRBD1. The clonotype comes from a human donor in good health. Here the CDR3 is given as CASSTDRGTEAFF. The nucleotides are TGTGCCAGCAGCACGGACAGGGGAACTGAAGCTTTCTTT.